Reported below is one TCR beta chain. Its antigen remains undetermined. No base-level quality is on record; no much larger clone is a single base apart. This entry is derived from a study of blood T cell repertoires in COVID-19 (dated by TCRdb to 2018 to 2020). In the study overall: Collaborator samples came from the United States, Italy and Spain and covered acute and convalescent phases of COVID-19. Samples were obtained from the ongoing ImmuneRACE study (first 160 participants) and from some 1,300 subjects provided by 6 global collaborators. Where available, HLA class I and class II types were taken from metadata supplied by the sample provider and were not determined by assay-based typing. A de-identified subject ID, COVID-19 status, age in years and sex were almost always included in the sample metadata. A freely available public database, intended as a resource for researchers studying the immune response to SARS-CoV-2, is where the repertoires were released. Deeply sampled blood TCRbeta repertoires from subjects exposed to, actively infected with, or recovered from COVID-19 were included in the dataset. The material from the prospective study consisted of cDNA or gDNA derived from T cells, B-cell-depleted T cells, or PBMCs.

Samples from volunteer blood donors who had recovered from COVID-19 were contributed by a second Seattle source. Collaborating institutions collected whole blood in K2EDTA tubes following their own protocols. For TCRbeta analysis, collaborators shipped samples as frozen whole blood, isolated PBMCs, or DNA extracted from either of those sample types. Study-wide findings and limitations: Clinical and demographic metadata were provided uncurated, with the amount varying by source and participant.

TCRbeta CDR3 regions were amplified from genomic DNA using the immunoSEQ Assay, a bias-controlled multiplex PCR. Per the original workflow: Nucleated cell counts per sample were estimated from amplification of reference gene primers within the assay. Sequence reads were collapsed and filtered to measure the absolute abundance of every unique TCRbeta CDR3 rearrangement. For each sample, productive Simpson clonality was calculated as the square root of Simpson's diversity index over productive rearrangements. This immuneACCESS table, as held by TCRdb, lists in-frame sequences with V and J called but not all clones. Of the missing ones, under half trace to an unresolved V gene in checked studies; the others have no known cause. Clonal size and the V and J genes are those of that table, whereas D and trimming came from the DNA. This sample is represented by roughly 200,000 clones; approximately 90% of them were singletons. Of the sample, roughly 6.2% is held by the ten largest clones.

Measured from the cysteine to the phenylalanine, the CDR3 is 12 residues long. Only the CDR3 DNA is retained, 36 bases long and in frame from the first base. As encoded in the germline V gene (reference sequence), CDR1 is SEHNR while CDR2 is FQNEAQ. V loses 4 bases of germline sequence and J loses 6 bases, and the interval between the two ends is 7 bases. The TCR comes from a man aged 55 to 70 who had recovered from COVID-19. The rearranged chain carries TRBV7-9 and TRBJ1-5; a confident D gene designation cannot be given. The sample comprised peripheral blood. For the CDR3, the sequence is CASSSLAQPQHF. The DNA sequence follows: TGTGCCAGCAGCTCCCTGGCTCAGCCCCAGCATTTT.